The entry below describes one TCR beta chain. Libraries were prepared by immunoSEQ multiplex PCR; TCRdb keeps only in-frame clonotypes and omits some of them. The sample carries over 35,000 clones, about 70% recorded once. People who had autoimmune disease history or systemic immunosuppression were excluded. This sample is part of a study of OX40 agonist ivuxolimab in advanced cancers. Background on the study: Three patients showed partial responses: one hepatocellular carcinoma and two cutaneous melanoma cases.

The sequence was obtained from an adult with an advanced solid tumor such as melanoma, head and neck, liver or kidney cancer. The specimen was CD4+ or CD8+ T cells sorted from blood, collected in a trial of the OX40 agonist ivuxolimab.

CDR3 nucleotides: TGTGCCAGCAGACCTACAGCTTCACCCCTCCACTTT. It specifies CASRPTASPLHF. This chain joins TRBV28 and TRBJ1-6; D is undetermined. The V and J ends lost 6 bases and 9 bases respectively, with 9 bases between them. This CDR3 contains 12 residues. Germline V gene data show CDR1 as MDHEN and CDR2 as SYDVKM.